The 32 T cell receptor beta chains listed next were all sequenced from one sample in a study of siplizumab effects on memory and regulatory T cells. This table comes from immunoSEQ multiplex PCR, and its TCRdb copy is limited to in-frame clones, with some not included. The sample yields 90,000 to 120,000 clones, about 91% seen once. The sequenced sample consisted of CD4+ T cells sorted from blood. These receptors were collected from a human donor in good health. Some clones in this sample may be carry-over from other donors' samples.

In its sample, this clone was seen a few times. The gene calls are TRBV5-5 and TRBJ1-5; maybe TRBD1 (5 bases). CDR1 and CDR2 (germline): SGHKS, YYEKEE (reference sequence). The length of the CDR3 is 14 residues. The V end was cut by 5 bases, the J end by 2 bases, with 11 bases between. CDR3 DNA: TGTGCCAGCAGTTGGGGGATTGGCAATCAGCCCCAGCATTTT. Translated: CASSWGIGNQPQHF.

The chain is built from TRBV4-2 and TRBJ2-3, with 10 positions matching TRBD2. V trimming: 5 bases; J trimming: 2 bases; junction bases outside the gene matches: 4. CDR3 size: 15 residues. CDR1 is LGHNA and CDR2 is YNFKEQ in the germline V gene. The CDR3 protein is CASSEGLAYTDTQYF. The DNA for the CDR3 is TGTGCCAGCAGCGAGGGACTAGCGTACACAGATACGCAGTATTTT.

The chain is built from TRBV6-5 and TRBJ2-7; D gene ambiguous. This CDR3 is built from 11 residues. The V end lost 6 bases, the J end lost 5 bases, and 8 bases lay between the germline ends. Germline assignment: CDR1 MNHEY and CDR2 SVGAGI. Here the CDR3 DNA reads TGTGCCAGCAGACACCTGGACGAGCAGTACTTC. This encodes CASRHLDEQYF.

CDR3 nucleotides: TGTGCCAGTAGTATTTGGGCTAGCGGGAGAAGCACAGATACGCAGTATTTT. Translated: CASSIWASGRSTDTQYF. The chain uses TRBV19 and TRBJ2-3; 10 bases are shared with TRBD2. The V segment lost 3 bases and the J segment 0 bases; nucleotides outside the gene matches: 6. CDR3 length: 17 residues. Per germline, CDR1 LNHDA and CDR2 SQIVND (reference sequence).

The chain joins TRBV2 to TRBJ2-3; D gene uncertain. V was shortened by 1 base and J by 1 base, with 9 bases between the two germline ends. The CDR3 loop spans 15 amino acids. Germline V CDR1 and CDR2: SNHLY, FYNNEI. CDR3 nucleotide sequence: TGTGCCAGCAGTGAAGATTGGACCGGCACAGATACGCAGTATTTT. Translating gives CASSEDWTGTDTQYF.

This rearrangement joins TRBV30 to TRBJ2-7, with D hard to call. Germline CDR1 GTSNPN, CDR2 SVGIG (reference sequence). The CDR3 consists of 14 residues. Trimming took 2 bases from V and 2 from J, leaving 13 bases between them. CDR3 sequence: CAWSPDTNPYEQYF. CDR3 in DNA: TGTGCCTGGAGTCCCGACACCAACCCCTACGAGCAGTACTTC.

This chain links TRBV2 with TRBJ1-2; 7 bases fit TRBD1. After removal of 5 bases from V and 6 bases from J, the junction contained 9 bases not matched to a gene. The germline V gene has CDR1 SNHLY and CDR2 FYNNEI. CDR3 size: 14 residues. This CDR3 reads CASSRDRGGDGYTF. CDR3 sequence (DNA): TGTGCCAGCAGTCGGGACAGAGGCGGCGATGGCTACACCTTC.

The chain has TRBV4-1 and TRBJ2-3; D uncertain. Per the germline V gene, CDR1 is MGHRA and CDR2 is YSYEKL. Between the trimmed V and J ends, which lost 2 bases and 9 bases, there was a span of 12 bases. CDR3 length: 13 residues. The CDR3 DNA reads as TGCGCCAGCAGCCAAAAAATAGAGGCGACGCAGTATTTT. It is translated as CASSQKIEATQYF.

The rearrangement links TRBV13 to TRBJ1-1; weak D call: TRBD1 (6 bases). The CDR3 covers 16 residues. CDR1 and CDR2 from the germline V gene are PRHDT and FYEKMQ (reference sequence). Trimming cost V 0 bases and J 2 bases, with 13 bases left between them. The CDR3 bases are TGTGCCAGCAGCTTAGGAGGGCTCAGGGGCAACACTGAAGCTTTCTTT. Amino acid sequence: CASSLGGLRGNTEAFF.

Here the CDR3 DNA reads TGTGCCAGCAGTGGGCGGGACGGAGTCACCGGGGAGCTGTTTTTT. Translated: CASSGRDGVTGELFF. V and J are TRBV6-5 and TRBJ2-2; tentative D call: TRBD2 (6 bases). With 5 bases removed from V and 4 bases from J, the gap between germline ends came to 14 bases. The CDR3 has 15 residues. Germline loops: CDR1 MNHEY, CDR2 SVGAGI.

The chain combines TRBV29-1 with TRBJ2-1; 8 nucleotides align to TRBD2. V trimming: 3 bases; J trimming: 7 bases; junction bases outside the gene matches: 8. CDR3 length: 14 amino acids. From germline, CDR1 is SQVTM and CDR2 ANQGSEA. The CDR3 sequence: CSVERERELNEQFF. The CDR3 coding sequence is TGCAGCGTTGAGAGGGAGCGGGAGTTGAATGAGCAGTTCTTC.

The J gene is TRBJ2-5, the V gene TRBV2, with 8 bases aligning to TRBD1. V dropped 6 bases and J dropped 5; count of bases not matched to a gene: 8. Germline CDR1 SNHLY, CDR2 FYNNEI. CDR3 length: 14 residues. CDR3 sequence (DNA): TGTGCCAGCAGCGGAAGACAGGGGAGGGAGACCCAGTACTTC. This codes for CASSGRQGRETQYF.

The gene calls are TRBV7-3 and TRBJ2-1; no firm D call. This CDR3 is built from 15 residues. Germline V gives CDR1 SGHTA, CDR2 FQGTGA. Trimming pared 4 bases from V and 0 bases from J, leaving 10 bases between. Written as DNA, the CDR3 is TGTGCCAGCAGCTCTCCTGAAGGCTCCTACAATGAGCAGTTCTTC. Residues: CASSSPEGSYNEQFF. The full variable domain, in which reference TRBV7-3 and TRBJ2-1 provide the parts outside the CDR3, is GAGVSQTPSNKVTEKGKYVELRCDPISGHTALYWYRQSLGQGPEFLIYFQGTGAADDSGLPNDRFFAVRPEGSVSTLKIQRTERGDSAVYLCASSSPEGSYNEQFFGPGTRLTVL.

This rearrangement joins TRBV28 to TRBJ1-4, with D unresolved. Trimming left V 7 bases short and J 0 bases short, with 9 bases between. CDR3 length: 14 amino acids. The germline gives CDR1 MDHEN, CDR2 SYDVKM. CDR3 sequence: CASTGIPTNEKLFF. In nucleotides, the CDR3 is TGTGCCAGCACTGGGATCCCAACTAATGAAAAACTGTTTTTT. Based on the CDR3 plus reference TRBV28 and TRBJ1-4, the full variable domain is DVKVTQSSRYLVKRTGEKVFLECVQDMDHENMFWYRQDPGLGLRLIYFSYDVKMKEKGDIPEGYSVSREKKERFSLILESASTNQTSMYLCASTGIPTNEKLFFGSGTQLSVL.

This clone is a singleton in its sample. This sequence joins TRBV28 and TRBJ1-1, with TRBD1 as a possible D gene (5 bases). CDR3 length: 15 residues. V gave up 3 bases and J gave up 1 base, with 12 bases separating them. Germline CDR1 reads MDHEN; CDR2 reads SYDVKM. The CDR3 loop is CASSFASGGNTEAFF. The CDR3 DNA sequence: TGTGCCAGCAGTTTTGCTTCGGGGGGGAACACTGAAGCTTTCTTT. Looking up the rest from reference TRBV28 and TRBJ1-1 gives the full variable domain: DVKVTQSSRYLVKRTGEKVFLECVQDMDHENMFWYRQDPGLGLRLIYFSYDVKMKEKGDIPEGYSVSREKKERFSLILESASTNQTSMYLCASSFASGGNTEAFFGQGTRLTVV.

This clone showed up just once. This rearrangement joins TRBV18 to TRBJ2-1; D may be TRBD2 (5 bases). V was shortened by 0 bases and J by 5 bases, with 17 bases between the two germline ends. The CDR3 is 17 residues long. CDR1 and CDR2 (germline): KGHSH, LQKENI. The CDR3 spells CASSPPGRAAANNEQFF. The DNA for the CDR3 is TGTGCCAGCTCACCACCGGGAAGAGCGGCGGCAAACAATGAGCAGTTCTTC.

The V gene is TRBV4-1, the J gene TRBJ1-3; TRBD1 is a possible D gene (6 bases). Trimming shortened V by 2 bases and J by 4 bases, and 9 bases separated the two germline ends. CDR1 MGHRA and CDR2 YSYEKL come from the germline V gene. The CDR3 has 14 residues. CDR3 protein: CASSQNRGGNTIYF. CDR3 DNA: TGCGCCAGCAGCCAAAATAGGGGGGGAAACACCATATATTTT.

This rearrangement joins TRBV2 to TRBJ2-1; 12 bases are a match to TRBD2. The CDR3 has 15 residues. CDR1 SNHLY and CDR2 FYNNEI come from the germline V gene. The junction had 4 bases not matched to a gene; V was cut back by 4 bases and J by 6 bases. CDR3 amino acids: CASSGRLAGVNEQFF. The CDR3 coding sequence is TGTGCCAGCAGTGGGAGACTAGCGGGAGTCAATGAGCAGTTCTTC. Combining the CDR3 with reference TRBV2 and TRBJ2-1 gives the whole variable domain EPEVTQTPSHQVTQMGQEVILRCVPISNHLYFYWYRQILGQKVEFLVSFYNNEISEKSEIFDDQFSVERPDGSNFTLKIRSTKLEDSAMYFCASSGRLAGVNEQFFGPGTRLTVL.

Comment on this clone: This same CDR3 is encoded by further DNA sequences in the sample. The chain carries TRBV6-5 and TRBJ1-5, with D perhaps matching TRBD1 (5 bases). CDR3 length: 14 amino acids. Trimming shortened V by 2 bases and J by 2 bases, and 7 bases separated the two germline ends. The germline V gene encodes CDR1 MNHEY and CDR2 SVGAGI. The CDR3 DNA is TGTGCCAGCAGTTACGGGGGAGGCAATCAGCCCCAGCATTTT. Amino acid sequence: CASSYGGGNQPQHF.

In regard to this clone: Germline is not matched at one junction end, which may reflect a read error. The rearrangement links TRBV7-3 to TRBJ1-2; no clear D gene. CDR3 length: 14 amino acids. Per germline, CDR1 SGHTA and CDR2 FQGTGA. Here the CDR3 reads CASSLTFGEGGYTF. The CDR3 nucleotides read TGTGCCAGCAGCCTAACGTTTGGGGAAGGGGGCTACACCTTC.

The genes are TRBV7-8 and TRBJ2-7; tentatively, D is TRBD1 (7 bases). Germline CDR1 and CDR2: SGHVS and FQNEAQ. The CDR3 extends over 15 amino acids. V lost 2 bases and J 3 bases, leaving 14 bases between the germline ends. The CDR3 reads CASSLRRDSHYEQYF. The CDR3 DNA reads as TGTGCCAGCAGCTTAAGGCGGGACAGCCACTACGAGCAGTACTTC. The variable domain in full, with the rest retrieved from reference TRBV7-8 and TRBJ2-7, is GAGVSQSPRYKVAKRGQDVALRCDPISGHVSLFWYQQALGQGPEFLTYFQNEAQLDKSGLPSDRFFAERPEGSVSTLKIQRTQQEDSAVYLCASSLRRDSHYEQYFGPGTRLTVT.

The chain is built from TRBV6-6 and TRBJ1-2; D unclear. This CDR3 is 11 amino acids long. Germline lookup yields CDR1 MNHNY and CDR2 SVGAGI (reference sequence). With 6 bases removed from V and 2 bases from J, the gap between germline ends came to 4 bases. The CDR3 region is CASSQNYGYTF. The CDR3 DNA reads as TGTGCCAGCAGCCAGAACTATGGCTACACCTTC.

For the CDR3, the DNA is TGCGCCAGCAGCCTACGTGCCCAATTTGGTGAGACCCAGTACTTC. Translation: CASSLRAQFGETQYF. The V call is TRBV4-1, the J call TRBJ2-5; the D is unclear. The CDR3 contains 15 residues. The germline V gene encodes CDR1 MGHRA and CDR2 YSYEKL. The ends were cut back, 4 bases at V and 5 bases at J, with 17 bases in the middle.

The chain couples TRBV6-4 to TRBJ1-1, with D hard to call. Germline V gene sequence: CDR1 MRHNA, CDR2 SNTAGT. The length of the CDR3 is 13 residues. Trimming took 3 bases from V and 0 from J, leaving 5 bases between them. CDR3 DNA: TGTGCCAGCAGTGAAGGAATGAACACTGAAGCTTTCTTT. Amino acid sequence: CASSEGMNTEAFF.

In its sample, this clone was seen once. The rearrangement links TRBV6-1 to TRBJ2-7; D not resolved. Per germline, CDR1 MNHNS and CDR2 SASEGT. The CDR3 extends over 12 amino acids. V was trimmed by 4 bases and J by 7 bases, leaving 11 bases between them. The CDR3 region is CASSGPYNEQYF. In DNA form, the CDR3 reads TGTGCCAGCAGTGGCCCCTACAATGAGCAGTACTTC.

The V gene is TRBV7-6, the J gene TRBJ2-3, with D perhaps matching TRBD1 (6 bases). Trimming pared 1 base from V and 3 bases from J, leaving 14 bases between. Per the germline V gene, CDR1 is SGHVS and CDR2 is FNYEAQ. The CDR3 extends over 16 amino acids. CDR3 sequence reads: CASSLDRVRGTDTQYF. CDR3 nucleotides: TGTGCCAGCAGCTTAGATCGGGTCAGGGGAACAGATACGCAGTATTTT.

This rearrangement joins TRBV9 to TRBJ2-3; D might be TRBD1 (7 bases). CDR1 is SGDLS, CDR2 YYNGEE, per germline. The CDR3 is made up of 16 amino acids. Between the trimmed V and J ends, which lost 0 bases and 2 bases, there was a span of 13 bases. As DNA, the CDR3 is TGTGCCAGCAGCGTAGGGCAGGGGGGAATCACAGATACGCAGTATTTT. Its translation is CASSVGQGGITDTQYF. Full variable domain (missing parts from reference TRBV9 and TRBJ2-3): DSGVTQTPKHLITATGQRVTLRCSPRSGDLSVYWYQQSLDQGLQFLIQYYNGEERAKGNILERFSAQQFPDLHSELNLSSLELGDSALYFCASSVGQGGITDTQYFGPGTRLTVL.

This chain uses TRBV10-3 with TRBJ2-3; 10 bases are shared with TRBD1. The CDR3 is 15 residues long. V dropped 5 bases and J dropped 2; count of bases not matched to a gene: 4. Germline V gene data show CDR1 as ENHRY and CDR2 as SYGVKD. CDR3 bases: TGTGCCATCAGTCCGGGACAGGGGTCCACAGATACGCAGTATTTT. This codes for CAISPGQGSTDTQYF.

This clone showed up just a few times. The rearrangement uses TRBV19 and TRBJ2-1; 9 nucleotides agree with TRBD2. Trimming at V came to 8 bases and at J to 5 bases, leaving 13 bases not matched to a gene. The CDR3 extends over 16 amino acids. In germline, CDR1 is LNHDA, CDR2 SQIVND (reference sequence). The CDR3: CASAAGGASGNNEQFF. The CDR3 DNA reads TGTGCCAGTGCCGCGGGGGGGGCTAGCGGGAACAATGAGCAGTTCTTC.

This chain links TRBV10-2 with TRBJ2-1; D gene unclear. CDR3 length equals 15 residues. V lost 8 bases to trimming and J lost 0 bases, with 14 bases between them. Per the germline V gene, CDR1 is WSHSY and CDR2 is SAAADI. DNA of the CDR3: TGCGCCAGCGGAGATACGGTCCCCTCCTACAATGAGCAGTTCTTC. Its protein is CASGDTVPSYNEQFF.

A single count supports this clone. V usage is TRBV28 and J usage is TRBJ2-3; D is unclear. The CDR3 covers 13 residues. The V gene lost 2 bases and the J gene lost 1 base, with 4 bases spanning the gap. Germline CDR1 reads MDHEN; CDR2 reads SYDVKM. Here the CDR3 reads CASSLPGTDTQYF. The DNA for the CDR3 is TGTGCCAGCAGTTTACCTGGCACAGATACGCAGTATTTT.

Here the CDR3 DNA reads TGTGCCAGCTCACCACGTCTGGTAGCGGGAAACACAGATACGCAGTATTTT. Translating it yields CASSPRLVAGNTDTQYF. The chain has TRBV18 and TRBJ2-3, with 8 bases fitting TRBD2. Trimming removed 1 base from V and 2 bases from J; junction bases left unmatched: 8. This CDR3 comprises 17 residues. Germline CDR1 is KGHSH and CDR2 is LQKENI.